This is a list of T cell receptor beta chains from one sample in a study of blood T cell repertoires in COVID-19. Method: immunoSEQ multiplex PCR; TCRdb's copy keeps in-frame clones and lacks some. This repertoire shows nearly 350,000 clones, more than 70% found once; its top ten account for 6% to 8.5%. Sequencing used peripheral blood. These receptors were collected from a woman aged 70-85 years with COVID-19, enrolled during active disease. Each CDR3 is given with its conserved first and last residue. The D gene is left open where the match is weak. Expanded clones get a size class; other rows say once, few or many, or leave the size out.

D	size	V	J	DNA	CDR3
-	-	TRBV2	TRBJ1-6	TGTGCCAGCAGCCCCCCCTGGGGCCCAGTTAATTCACCCCTCCACTTT	CASSPPWGPVNSPLHF
TRBD1	-	TRBV9	TRBJ2-2	TGTGCCACCCGCAACCGGGACAGGGGAGCGGACACCGGGGAGCTGTTTTTT	CATRNRDRGADTGELFF
-	-	TRBV3-1/TRBV3-2	TRBJ1-4	TGTGCCAGCAGCCGCATACCGCAGGGTAGAGTGCGGAAAGATGAAAAACTGTTTTTT	CASSRIPQGRVRKDEKLFF
-	once	TRBV5-5	TRBJ1-2	TGTGCCTCCCAGCCGGGAGGTGGGGACTATGGCTACACCTTC	CASQPGGGDYGYTF
-	-	TRBV7-2	TRBJ1-5	TGTGCCAGCAGCTTAGGACTGGGACTGGGCCAGTACAATCAGCCCCAGCATTTT	CASSLGLGLGQYNQPQHF
-	-	TRBV28	TRBJ1-6	TGTGCCAGCAGTTTTCGGAGGAATTCACCCCTCCACTTT	CASSFRRNSPLHF
-	once	TRBV5-1	TRBJ1-2	TGCGCCAGCAGCGGAACAGGGTCCTCGATTGGCTACACCTTC	CASSGTGSSIGYTF
TRBD1	-	TRBV30	TRBJ2-7	TGTGCCTGGAGCCTACAGGGGGTCGCCTACGAGCAGTACTTC	CAWSLQGVAYEQYF
-	-	TRBV24-1	TRBJ2-1	TGTGCCACCAGTTTAGGGTGGCGGGGCTACAATGAGCAGTTCTTC	CATSLGWRGYNEQFF
-	-	TRBV2	TRBJ2-5	TGTGCCAGCAGGTCCGGGACACAGGGATGGGAGACCCAGTACTTC	CASRSGTQGWETQYF
TRBD1	-	TRBV28	TRBJ1-4	TGTGCCAGCAGTAATACAGGGGGGGTCGAAAAACTGTTTTTT	CASSNTGGVEKLFF
TRBD2	-	TRBV4-1	TRBJ2-7	TGCGCCAGCAGCCAAGGCGTTGGACTAGGGGCCTACGAGCAGTACTTC	CASSQGVGLGAYEQYF
TRBD2	-	TRBV28	TRBJ2-2	TGTGCCAGCAGTTCTCCTAGCGGGGGAAGGAGCGGGGAGCTGTTTTTT	CASSSPSGGRSGELFF
-	-	TRBV19	TRBJ1-5	TGTGCCAGTAGTGGGGGGATCCGCGTCAATCAGCCCCAGCATTTT	CASSGGIRVNQPQHF
-	-	TRBV29-1	TRBJ1-2	TGCGGTCTTCAAACCCAGGGGCCCGACTATGGCTACACCTTC	CGLQTQGPDYGYTF
TRBD1	-	TRBV7-9	TRBJ1-1	TGTGCCAGCAGCTTCGGGACAGGGGGTGTCGCTGAAGCTTTCTTT	CASSFGTGGVAEAFF
TRBD2	-	TRBV24-1	TRBJ2-4	TGTGCCACCAGTCGAACCGGGACTAGCGTCTCGAAGATAGCCAAAAACATTCAGTACTTC	CATSRTGTSVSKIAKNIQYF
-	once	TRBV7-2	TRBJ2-7	TGTGCCAGCAGCTTAGCCGCTAGTTCCTACGAGCAGTACTTC	CASSLAASSYEQYF
TRBD1	-	TRBV29-1	TRBJ1-1	TGCAGCGCCCAACCTTTGACAGGGGCAAGCACTGAAGCTTTCTTT	CSAQPLTGASTEAFF
-	once	TRBV24-1	TRBJ1-1	TGTGCCACCAGTGATCTGGGGGGGGTGGTCACTGAAGCTTTCTTT	CATSDLGGVVTEAFF
-	-	TRBV3-1/TRBV3-2	TRBJ1-2	TGTGCCAGCAGCCAAGCCCCCGGACTTGGAGGCTACACCTTC	CASSQAPGLGGYTF
-	-	TRBV7-9	TRBJ1-6	TGTGCCAGCAGCCATTATAATTCACCCCTCCACTTT	CASSHYNSPLHF